Listed here are 14 T cell receptor beta chains from one sample, sequenced in a study of T cell repertoires in cytomegalovirus infection. Via MiXCR, TCRdb re-called the reads, giving one row per CDR3 protein. The sample holds about 150,000 distinct CDR3 sequences, around 20% seen once. Sample: PBMCs. The receptors stem from a human donor in good health (CMV status not recorded). Some clones in this sample may be carry-over from other donors' samples.

A remark on this clonotype: A much larger clone sits a single nucleotide away, making a read error possible. The V gene is TRBV7-2, the J gene TRBJ2-4; D is undetermined. Germline CDR1 and CDR2: SGHTA and FQGNSA. The CDR3 sequence is 11 residues long. The germline V and J ends were trimmed by 3 bases and 9 bases, with 6 bases remaining between them. The CDR3 loop reads CASSFDSIQYF. The CDR3 DNA reads TGTGCCAGCAGCTTCGATAGCATTCAGTACTTC. Full variable domain (remainder filled in from reference TRBV7-2 and TRBJ2-4): GAGVSQSPSNKVTEKGKDVELRCDPISGHTALYWYRQSLGQGLEFLIYFQGNSAPDKSGLPSDRFSAERTGGSVSTLTIQRTQQEDSAVYLCASSFDSIQYFGAGTRLSVL.

This clonotype came up a few times. The rearrangement links TRBV15 to TRBJ1-1, with TRBD1 matching 7 bases. In germline, CDR1 is LNHNV, CDR2 YYDKDF (reference sequence). The CDR3 spans 12 residues. The ends lost 4 bases at V and 7 bases at J; junction bases unmatched: 3. Here the CDR3 reads CATSTRTGEAFF. DNA for the CDR3: TGTGCCACCAGCACGAGGACAGGTGAAGCTTTCTTT.

At least ten counts were recorded for this clonotype. The genes are TRBV5-6 and TRBJ2-3; 10 bases line up with TRBD1. With V trimmed by 3 bases and J by 2 bases, 9 bases remained unmatched. CDR3 length equals 17 residues. CDR1 is SGHDT, CDR2 YYEEEE, per germline. In nucleotides, the CDR3 is TGTGCCAGCAGCTCGAAACTCGGGACAGGGGACACAGATACGCAGTATTTT. It is translated as CASSSKLGTGDTDTQYF.

The V and J genes are TRBV2 and TRBJ2-3; D unclear. The CDR3 sequence is 12 residues long. The germline gives CDR1 SNHLY, CDR2 FYNNEI. The V and J ends lost 6 bases and 4 bases respectively, with 8 bases between them. The CDR3 nucleotides read TGTGCCAGCAGAAAGGGTGCAGATACGCAGTATTTT. It yields the protein CASRKGADTQYF.

In the case of this clonotype: Just one base apart from a much larger clone, this may be a read error. The chain employs TRBV28 and TRBJ2-7; D uncertain. This CDR3 has 14 residues. V shed 6 bases and J shed 0 bases, with 12 bases lying between them. Germline V gives CDR1 MDHEN, CDR2 SYDVKM. The CDR3 sequence: CASRAHLSSYEQYF. CDR3 coding DNA: TGTGCCAGCAGAGCACACTTGAGCTCCTACGAGCAGTACTTC.

This chain joins TRBV9 and TRBJ2-7; the D gene is possibly TRBD1 (5 bases). The ends were cut back, 4 bases at V and 6 bases at J, with 14 bases in the middle. The CDR3 is 13 residues long. Germline values: CDR1 SGDLS, CDR2 YYNGEE. As DNA, the CDR3 is TGTGCCAGCAGCAAAGGGGATCGGGTCGAGCAGTACTTC. Protein product: CASSKGDRVEQYF.

This clonotype was counted only a few times. The chain links TRBV6-1 to TRBJ1-2; 9 bases fit TRBD1. Trimming cost V 1 base and J 4 bases; bases outside gene matches: 4. Per the germline V gene, CDR1 is MNHNS and CDR2 is SASEGT. The CDR3 contains 15 residues. This CDR3 is CASSEGTGAIYGYTF. CDR3 DNA: TGTGCCAGCAGTGAAGGGACAGGGGCCATCTATGGCTACACCTTC.

The table lists this clonotype with a few counts. The chain is built from TRBV6-2 or TRBV6-3 and TRBJ2-1, with 8 bases that match TRBD1. Germline V gives CDR1 MNHEY, CDR2 SVGEGT. The CDR3 has 16 residues. Losses at the gene ends were 5 bases for V and 7 bases for J; bases not matched to a gene: 13. This CDR3 reads CASSPWDRRTLNEQFF. The CDR3 DNA reads as TGTGCCAGCAGTCCCTGGGACAGGAGAACTTTAAATGAGCAGTTCTTC.

This sequence joins TRBV20-1 and TRBJ2-3; D uncertain. This CDR3 region has 15 residues. Per the germline V gene, CDR1 is DFQATT and CDR2 is SNEGSKA (reference sequence). V gave up 1 base and J gave up 0 bases, with 11 bases separating them. The CDR3 reads CSARARITSTDTQYF. The CDR3 nucleotides are TGCAGTGCTAGAGCGAGGATCACCAGCACAGATACGCAGTATTTT.

The rearrangement joins TRBV5-1 to TRBJ2-1, with 10 positions matching TRBD2. Looked up from germline, CDR1 is SGHRS and CDR2 is YFSETQ. The CDR3 has 13 residues. The ends lost 7 bases at V and 10 bases at J; junction bases unmatched: 8. The CDR3 spells CASGGTSEGEQFF. CDR3 DNA sequence: TGCGCCAGCGGAGGGACTAGCGAGGGCGAGCAGTTCTTC.

This clonotype has just a few counts. The rearrangement links TRBV6-2 or TRBV6-3 to TRBJ2-7; 8 positions agree with TRBD2. Germline CDR1 reads MNHEY; CDR2 reads SVGEGT. The CDR3 covers 14 residues. With V trimmed by 6 bases and J by 0 bases, 4 bases remained unmatched. The CDR3 here is CASRVAGFSYEQYF. Written as DNA, the CDR3 is TGTGCCAGCAGAGTAGCGGGGTTCTCCTACGAGCAGTACTTC.

For this clonotype: Relative to the germline gene, one junction end is altered; a read error may explain this. The chain links TRBV7-6 to TRBJ2-5, with 12 bases aligning to TRBD2. Looked up from germline, CDR1 is SGHVS and CDR2 is FNYEAQ. The CDR3 totals 20 residues. CDR3 sequence: CGSSLAHWTSGKVVQETQYF. CDR3 bases: TGTGGCAGCAGCTTAGCGCACTGGACTAGCGGGAAGGTGGTCCAAGAGACCCAGTACTTC.

The V call is TRBV15, the J call TRBJ2-2, with D unresolved. The CDR3 runs to 14 residues. Germline CDR1 is LNHNV and CDR2 is YYDKDF (reference sequence). Trimming pared 0 bases from V and 5 bases from J, leaving 7 bases between. The CDR3 reads CATSRDLGTGELFF. As DNA, the CDR3 is TGTGCCACCAGCAGAGATTTAGGGACCGGGGAGCTGTTTTTT.

This clonotype showed up just a few times. This chain links TRBV14 with TRBJ1-1; D might be TRBD1 (5 bases). The CDR3 is made up of 13 amino acids. Germline loops: CDR1 SGHDN, CDR2 FVKESK. V was cut by 4 bases and J by 3 bases, with 9 bases left in between. CDR3 coding DNA: TGTGCCAGCAGCCGACGGGGGGACACTGAAGCTTTCTTT. This encodes CASSRRGDTEAFF.